The entry below describes one T cell receptor beta chain. What antigen it recognizes has not been identified. Per-nucleotide qualities are absent, and no much larger clonotype sits a single base away. The cohort consisted of some 670 healthy bone marrow donors. At the time of sampling, all cohort members were nominally healthy, though unrecorded immune exposures were likely present. The donor was CMV seronegative and belonged to the group of approximately 320 seronegative cohort members. A peripheral blood sample was provided by each donor, and peripheral blood mononuclear cells were used for TCR beta sequencing. The Qiagen DNeasy Blood Extraction Kit was used to extract genomic DNA from the blood cell samples. The record originates from a study of cytomegalovirus exposure and HLA in healthy donors (dated by TCRdb to between 2016 and 2019). With respect to the entire study: An earlier analysis of some 600 of the donors reported about 260 Gb of sequence data and 95 million to 120 million unique TCR beta sequences obtained from about 200 million T cells. An early release that covered 640 HLA-typed donors contained 300 to 350 gigabases of sequencing data and tens of millions of unique TCR sequences. The genetic ancestry cluster associated with self-reported Caucasian donors included over 65% of the 300 to 400 genotyped donors. The study was designed to test whether signatures of past pathogen exposure could be identified by cataloging public T cell receptors. The T cell repertoires of 666 subjects were profiled by immunosequencing and related to cytomegalovirus serostatus. In addition to the first cohort of 666 subjects, a separate validation cohort of 130 or so different subjects was used. High-throughput TCR immunosequencing, statistical association of individual TCRs with disease status, and machine learning were combined to predict cytomegalovirus infection status. A later analysis re-examined previously published TCR beta repertoires from just over 650 donors and added high-resolution HLA genotyping to investigate patterns of TCR occurrence. In the later analysis, no new phenotypic data were used to find candidate immune exposures; instead, reliance was placed on TCR beta sequences and their occurrence across donors. To decide whether each TCR beta V gene segment behaved as functional or pseudogenic, an earlier analysis of some 570 of the donors relied on high-throughput TCR beta sequencing. Donor age, sex, ethnicity and CMV serostatus were collected together with the repertoire data. Genome-wide SNP genotypes for about 55% of the 666 donors were used in a later genetic analysis, which treated that subset as a discovery cohort. All discovery cohort repertoires had been generated using a single sequencing platform. HLA typing included class I and class II loci at four-digit resolution. Typing coverage differed by locus: A, B, C, DRB1 and DQB1 were typed in roughly 629-630 donors, DQA1 in 500 to 550, DPA1 in around 580, and DPB1 in 450 to 480. Because of strong linkage in the cohort, four or five DR-DQ haplotypes were treated as single units for association and clustering. On average, 235,054 unique TCR beta nucleotide sequences were sequenced per donor among a few hundred genotyped donors of the cohort, with roughly 18% of those sequences being non-productive.

Library preparation employed the immunoSEQ multiplex PCR assay. For the multiplex PCR, a mixture combining 60 forward primers for TCR Vbeta segments and 13 reverse primers for TCR Jbeta segments was used. The CDR3 region of rearranged TCR beta genes was amplified from genomic DNA by a multiplex PCR assay. The Illumina HiSeq System was used to sequence the amplified TCR beta libraries as 87-base-pair reads. The study's own analysis went as follows. A later analysis counted approximately 76 million unique TCR beta chains across the 650 to 800 repertoires, and 9.5 million to 11 million of these chains were shared by at least two donors. A nearest-neighbor algorithm error-corrected the raw reads and collapsed the reads into unique sequences, merging closely related sequences to remove PCR and sequencing errors. Alignment of CDR3 sequences to IMGT reference sequences was used to assign V, D and J gene segments. For a sequence to be retained, a match of at least six nucleotides was required to both a V gene segment and a J gene segment. Rearrangements were classified as productive when the CDR3 lacked stop codons and remained in frame with V and J, and all other rearrangements were classified as non-productive. Following IMGT convention, CDR3 was defined as the stretch from the second conserved V-encoded cysteine to the conserved J-encoded phenylalanine. The earlier analysis of approximately 590 of the donors excluded any sequence lacking an unambiguous match to a single V gene segment. In an earlier analysis of 587 of the donors, V segments were called functional above 56.7% productive rearrangements and were called segregating when the between-donor standard deviation exceeded 5%. To diagnose cytomegalovirus status from the catalog of TCR beta chain sequences, a statistical classification framework was built. V and J gene assignment, in a later analysis, came from comparing TCR nucleotide sequences with IMGT/GENE-DB human TR gene sequences. Using the TCRdist pipeline, a later analysis assigned CDR3 sequences along with most-parsimonious VDJ recombination scenarios. In a later analysis, every TCR beta chain was defined by the combination of its CDR3 amino acid sequence and its V-gene family, and reads without a unique V-gene family were dropped. As a way to deal with suspected cross-contamination and a sequencing artifact, a later analysis dropped 640 or so nucleotide sequences that were highly shared and had low generation probability. For each public chain, a later analysis derived a clonal expansion index from normalized ranks of inferred template counts within each repertoire. In a later analysis, generation probabilities were computed using a VDJ recombination model fitted to out-of-frame rearrangements, and the results were checked against IGoR. Hypergeometric tests were used in a later analysis to score TCR-TCR, TCR-HLA and TCR-CMV co-occurrence, with a repertoire-size bias correction applied to the TCR pairs. False discovery rates were estimated in a later analysis by permuting HLA or CMV assignments 20 times. In a later analysis, co-occurring TCRs were grouped using DBSCAN, with TCRdist sequence similarity added in when clustering inside HLA-allele-positive subsets. Co-occurrence clustering excluded repertoires with fewer than 30,000 or more than 120,000 public chains, plus five with anomalous nucleotide sharing. The table comes from immuneACCESS by way of TCRdb, which keeps in-frame sequences with V and J called. Part of the clones is missing from these tables; in studies checked, under half for an unresolved V gene and the rest for unknown reasons. The DNA was the basis for D and trimming; V, J and clone size are from that table. The sample yields a few hundred thousand clones; around 80% were counted once. The ten largest clones capture 0.2% to 0.25% of the sample.

Findings and caveats that apply to the study as a whole: For the cohort, immune exposure information was limited to CMV serostatus. In a later genetic analysis, fewer N-insertions in productive TCRs were reported among donors in an Asian-associated ancestry cluster than the 666-donor mean. Strong co-occurrence of HLA alleles, especially DR and DQ, made assigning TCR associations to individual alleles difficult. In a later analysis, most CMV-associated TCR beta chains were found to appear HLA-restricted, with HLA associations seemingly driven largely by CMV exposure. In vitro tests confirmed that a few of the cytomegalovirus-associated TCR beta chains recognize cytomegalovirus antigens. A later genetic analysis associated a missense DCLRE1C variant with V-gene and J-gene trimming of TCR beta chains, and an independent cohort replicated the association. A later analysis found that HLA-associated TCR beta chains were more clonally expanded and had lower generation probabilities than equally common non-associated chains. Because HLA typing was missing for some donors at each locus, association tests included only the typed subset. The authors suggested that the approach could potentially be extended to other disease states and immunological phenotypes. In a later analysis, some 17,000 TCR beta sequences were associated with specific HLA alleles at a false discovery rate of 0.05. Most TCR sequences were seen in very few donors, while some public TCRs were found in many individuals. In the study, 150 to 200 TCR beta chains were listed as associated with cytomegalovirus. Because counts were too low, 15 to 20 rarely observed V segments, including chromosome 9 orphons, were excluded from the earlier analysis of 587 of the donors. Linkage disequilibrium might explain the correlated functional status among segregating V segments, but an unknown experimental factor could not be excluded. The classifier was reported to diagnose cytomegalovirus status with high specificity and sensitivity in both the original cohort and the validation cohort. Only TCR beta chains were sequenced in this cohort, and the absence of alpha or paired-chain data limited detectable features. A group of highly shared sequence variants was considered likely to be a technical artifact of the sequencing pipeline. According to a later analysis, TCR association rates differed among HLA loci, with DRB1 alleles showing the most associated TCRs and HLA-C alleles showing the fewest. In an earlier analysis of 450 to 750 of the donors, most TCR beta V segments appeared in productive rearrangements about 90% or about 30% of the time, broadly matching IMGT annotations. In a later analysis, several top co-occurrence clusters were reported to appear linked to parvovirus B19, influenza, CMV and Epstein-Barr virus. The presence/absence analyses assumed that sequencing depth was roughly uniform across donors, and that assumption may not be true. A further reported finding was that TCR beta sequences accurately predicted the HLA-A and HLA-B alleles for most subjects in the first cohort.

The specimen was PBMCs. The TCR sequence derives from a girl aged 2 to 9 in good health and CMV-seronegative.

The DNA reads as follows: TGTGCCTGGAGTGTACTAAGGGGGGAGACCCAGTACTTC. This codes for CAWSVLRGETQYF. The V and J segments used are TRBV30 and TRBJ2-5; a tentative D call is TRBD1 (6 bases match). The trim is 0 bases for V and 5 bases for J, with a gap of 10 bases between the germline ends. The CDR3 runs 13 amino acids, cysteine and phenylalanine included. Only the CDR3 portion is preserved as DNA: 39 bases, with reading frame beginning at the first base. CDR1 and CDR2 are drawn from the germline V gene (reference sequence): GTSNPN, SVGIG.